Sequencing of this TCR beta chain was carried out in a study of T-cell reconstitution after alpha-beta-depleted transplantation in children. Unique molecular identifiers were used to barcode this TCRbeta library. MiXCR, run by TCRdb on the PCR reads, gives a single entry per CDR3 protein. The sample holds about a million distinct CDR3 sequences; less than 30% are singletons and the top ten take over 25%. The sample holds one count of this clonotype. Its antigen is as yet unknown. Trimming stripped 4 bases from V and 0 bases from J, with 22 bases between. Germline assignment: CDR1 SGHVS and CDR2 FQNEAQ. This CDR3 has 18 amino acids. Study-wide results and limits: Some patients owed their high day-60 TCRbeta diversity to surviving recipient T cells and thymic progenitors. Reports say that about two months after transplant, the alpha-beta T cells came out of several hundred graft clones that had expanded. One year after transplant, T-cell counts and diversity came mostly from newly produced T cells.

This clonotype was obtained from a boy under two years old who had a stem cell transplant for SCID, so the T cells may come from the graft donor. The material sequenced was PBMCs, mostly from graft donor cells, taken 360 days after TCRalphabeta/CD19-depleted stem cell transplant. The chain joins TRBV7-8 to TRBJ2-7; the D is unclear. The CDR3 loop reads CASSYTQYSELSSYEQYF. CDR3 nucleotide sequence: TGTGCCAGCAGCTACACTCAGTACAGCGAACTCAGCTCCTACGAGCAGTACTTC.